This T cell receptor beta chain comes out of a study of T cell responses to AZD1222 COVID-19 vaccine. General study points: Baseline antibody screening turned up just a handful of seropositive AZD1222 recipients. Donors in the cohort were predominantly white British and more often female, and clonal diversity was possibly underestimated. Vaccine-associated CD4 TCRs ranged over spike, dominating at 160-218 and 743-854. In the spike-specific TCR repertoire, nearly half reportedly target unmutated variant regions.

On this clone itself: The antigen is not known.

The CDR3 totals 13 residues. The V and J ends lost 9 bases and 0 bases respectively, with 9 bases between them. Germline V gene sequence: CDR1 MNHNY, CDR2 SVGAGI (reference sequence). The method was immunoSEQ multiplex PCR; TCRdb's version includes in-frame clones alone and lacks a portion of them. The table has roughly 60,000 clones, over 85% seen once. The rearrangement uses TRBV6-6 and TRBJ1-3; maybe TRBD1 (6 bases). This sample comprised peripheral blood, obtained on day 0 of AZD1222 vaccination. This receptor was obtained from an adult in good health. The CDR3 nucleotides read TGTGCCAGTACAGGGAGCTCTGGAAACACCATATATTTT. It codes for CASTGSSGNTIYF.